This TCR beta chain was recorded in a study of T cell repertoires in cytomegalovirus infection (dated by TCRdb to the late 2010s). Study-level background: Recently identified HLA-C-restricted CMV epitopes, whose presentation resists viral immunomodulation, were targeted by peptide stimulations together with well-studied HLA-B-restricted epitopes. Because public TCR beta signatures pointed to carriage of CMV infection together with the matching HLA type, the HLA type of each donor mattered for the analysis.

From its cysteine to its valine, the CDR3 spans 15 amino acids. Only the CDR3 region is kept as DNA, spanning 45 bases read in frame from base 1. From a lookup of the germline V gene, CDR1 and CDR2 are SGHTA and FQGNSA. V loses 0 bases of germline sequence and J loses 3 bases, and the interval between the two ends is 12 bases. The sample holds many counts of this clonotype. The antigen it binds to is not known. Per-base qualities were not stored, and no clone one base away is much larger. This specimen's treatment or condition label, interpreted: in vitro stimulation with specific CMV peptide epitopes to enrich CMV-specific T cells. The listed sequencing device is Illumina HiSeq 1500. TCRdb reprocessed the public reads (quality trimming at Q25 with fastp, clone calling with MiXCR) and kept in-frame beta chains. Records with the same CDR3 protein are collapsed into one entry carrying the most frequent genes and DNA. The sample has approximately 990,000 distinct CDR3 sequences on record, 31% of them singletons. The ten largest clones add up to roughly 13% of the sample.

Overall results and qualifications from the work: The ex vivo response was dominated by HLA-C-restricted CMV-specific TCR beta clonotypes, which also provided the single most frequent clonotype in two of eight donors. Carriers of CMV infection plus the relevant HLA type were discriminated by the cumulative frequency of public TCR beta family members in the study cohort and in an independent approximately 340-donor cohort.

The source of this sequence is a human donor in good health (CMV status not recorded). Some clones in this sample may be carry-over from other donors' samples. The V and J genes are TRBV7-2 and TRBJ2-7; the D gene is possibly TRBD1 or TRBD2, each agreeing over 5 bases. The material was cultured CD8+ T cells from PBMCs, obtained from culture after CMV antigen stimulation. The DNA reads TGTGCCAGCAGCTTAGCCCCGTTGGGGGTCTACGAGCAGTACGTC. It translates to CASSLAPLGVYEQYV.